This paragraph reports one T cell receptor beta chain. Antigen: not known. RNA transcripts yielded amplified TCR beta CDR3 regions. First-round RT-PCR targeting the TCR CDR3 was performed with the HTBI primer set. TCRdb re-called the multiplex PCR reads with MiXCR, one entry per CDR3 protein. The sample yields a few hundred thousand distinct CDR3 sequences, 15% to 20% seen once. Fresh peripheral blood, under 13 ml, yielded the PBMCs. The record originates from a study of T cells in Graves' hyperthyroidism and ophthalmopathy. The study, taken as a whole, reports: Most thyroid clonotypes expanded above 0.001 were also detected in blood.

The length of the CDR3 is 17 residues. Looked up from germline, CDR1 is SGHAT and CDR2 is FQNNGV. V was pared by 6 bases and J by 2 bases, with 22 bases between. The receptor was isolated from a woman aged 35 to 49 with Graves' ophthalmopathy. Source material: blood. The chain joins TRBV11-2 to TRBJ2-5; the D gene is possibly TRBD1 (6 bases). The CDR3 DNA reads TGTGCCAGCAGGGAAATACTCCGGACCAGGGGTCAAGAGACCCAGTACTTC. Its translation is CASREILRTRGQETQYF. The full variable domain, in which reference TRBV11-2 and TRBJ2-5 provide the parts outside the CDR3, is EAGVAQSPRYKIIEKRQSVAFWCNPISGHATLYWYQQILGQGPKLLIQFQNNGVVDDSQLPKDRFSAERLKGVDSTLKIQPAKLEDSAVYLCASREILRTRGQETQYFGPGTRLLVL.